This TCR beta chain was obtained from a study of cytomegalovirus exposure and HLA in healthy donors. Study-level points and caveats: Roughly uniform depth of sequencing across donors was assumed in presence/absence analyses. An analysis was carried out at a later point. It showed that HLA-associated TCR beta chains were more clonally expanded than equally common non-associated chains.

Worth noting for this clone: Its antigen is undetermined.

The PCR was carried out with 60 Vbeta primers and 13 Jbeta primers. Using immunoSEQ multiplex PCR, the repertoire was profiled, and TCRdb retains in-frame clones only, with some absent. Among approximately 150,000 clones listed, less than 90% were seen once. CDR1 is LNHNV, CDR2 YYDKDF, per germline (reference sequence). J lost 0 bases, V lost 5 bases, and 7 bases had no gene match. The CDR3 totals 18 residues. The origin of this receptor is a man between 25 and 39 years old in good health and CMV-seronegative. The V gene is TRBV15, the J gene TRBJ2-5; 15 bases map to TRBD2. The sequenced sample was PBMCs. The CDR3 loop is CATSDGTSGRLYQETQYF. DNA of the CDR3: TGTGCCACCAGCGATGGGACTAGCGGGAGGTTGTACCAAGAGACCCAGTACTTC.